This TCR beta chain was retrieved from a study of Graves' ophthalmopathy and Graves' hyperthyroidism (dated by TCRdb to between 2018 and 2020). Study-level background: Peripheral blood was collected at initial diagnosis, prior to any treatment. TCR beta repertoire signatures were used to distinguish Graves' ophthalmopathy from Graves' hyperthyroidism and to predict progression to ophthalmopathy. The roughly 99 discovery patients were divided at random into training and test sets in a 7:3 ratio. In about six hyperthyroidism patients, the T-cell repertoires found in thyroid tissue were compared with those found in blood. Following sampling, methimazole starting at 30 mg daily was administered to hyperthyroidism patients, and high-dose intravenous methylprednisolone was administered to ophthalmopathy patients. In total, some 140 blood samples were TCR-sequenced: approximately 42 ophthalmopathy, around 75 hyperthyroidism and some 17 hyperthyroidism-to-ophthalmopathy patients. An independent validation cohort was composed of roughly 18 hyperthyroidism patients and 17 patients who later progressed from hyperthyroidism to ophthalmopathy. To explore V-J signatures distinguishing ophthalmopathy from hyperthyroidism, a discovery set of around 97 patients (roughly 45 ophthalmopathy, roughly 56 stable hyperthyroidism) was enrolled. Overall study outcomes, separate from this receptor: In validation, the model predicted ophthalmopathy progression with about 64% sensitivity and about 73% specificity; 12 predicted patients were CT-confirmed with GO in a median of around 6 months. In cross-validation, the 13-signature model distinguished ophthalmopathy from stable hyperthyroidism with 87.88% sensitivity and about 81% specificity, while in the test set the corresponding values were about 79% and 69%. Among expanded thyroid clonotypes with frequency above 0.001, most also showed up in blood, which suggests that blood repertoires may reflect the thyroid immune response. No statistical method was used to predetermine the sample size, and group allocation was not hidden from the investigators.

Counted from cysteine to phenylalanine, this CDR3 has 13 amino acids. Here the CDR3 DNA is all that survives: 39 bases in frame from base 1. CDR1 and CDR2 (MNHEY, SVGAGI) derive from the germline V gene. For repertoire sequencing, TCR beta CDR3 regions were amplified from RNA transcripts. The first round was an RT-PCR using HTBI primers with the Qiagen OneStep RT-PCR kit, and this first round was followed by a second-round multiplex PCR, then size selection and purification. Libraries were sequenced on an Illumina HiSeq2000 using paired-end 100 bp reads. Per the original workflow: SOAPnuke was used to process the reads, throwing out any read that had adapters, had uncalled bases, had a mean Phred below 15, or lacked an exact constant-primer or identifier match. COPE v1.2.5 was used to merge high-quality paired reads. Each unique nucleotide sequence was treated as a clonotype, and MiTCR v1.1 was used to align the clonotypes to the IMGT TRB V, D and J references. Only V-J combinations with frequency above 0.0001 were analysed, covering 99% to 99.2% of repertoires. For each V-J combination, a TCR clonal expansion and chaos score was defined as F50 clonal expansion divided by the chaos observed in the TCRdist matrix. Features were reduced by Welch's t-statistics and random forest to around 13 V-J combinations, which fed a naive Bayes classifier. The similarity between thyroid and blood repertoires was quantified using the Morisita-Horn index. TCRdb's own reprocessing of the public reads used fastp at Q25 and MiXCR and kept productive beta chains. Rows are unified per CDR3 protein, each entry keeping the most common DNA and genes. TCRdb's processing, not the study's, gives the V and J calls here. The sample table holds about 620,000 distinct CDR3 sequences, of which roughly 20% were seen once. Of the sample, approximately 7.7% is held by the ten largest clones.

This clonotype has a single count. Its antigen has not been determined. An end of the junction does not agree with germline; a read error may underlie this. Stable hyperthyroidism was defined as no progression to ophthalmopathy within 18 months of follow-up. The hyperthyroidism patients were 18 to 65 years old and newly diagnosed, with a disease duration of less than 2 months. Patients with other autoimmune diseases, uncontrolled infections, pregnancy or lactation were excluded from the study. Clinical symptoms, serum thyroxine, TRAb, thyroid ultrasound and orbital computed tomography were used for diagnosis. Using Ficoll-Paque density gradient centrifugation, PBMCs were isolated from less than 13 ml of fresh peripheral blood. Total RNA was extracted using Trizol reagent, and RNA quality was checked on an Agilent 2100 Bioanalyzer.

The chain joins TRBV6-5 to TRBJ2-7; a tentative D match to TRBD1 spans 5 bases. The sequence was collected from a woman aged 18-29 years with stable Graves' hyperthyroidism. Some clones in this sample may be carry-over from other donors' samples. Donor details come from another sample of the same person, matched by shared clones. The sequenced sample was peripheral blood. The DNA sequence is as follows: TGTGCTAGCAGTTCCGCGACAGTAGGCGAGCAGTACTTC. Protein translation: CASSSATVGEQYF.